This TCR beta chain came from a study of blood T cell repertoires in COVID-19. The CDR3 has 15 amino acids. V was pared by 7 bases and J by 7 bases, with 10 bases of the junction left unmatched. Germline lookup yields CDR1 SNHLY and CDR2 FYNNEI. Authors' processing steps: Reference gene primer amplification gave nucleated cell count estimates. Using immunoSEQ multiplex PCR, the repertoire was profiled, and TCRdb retains in-frame clones only, with some absent. V, J and clone size are those of that table, while D and trimming were read from the DNA. The table includes 200,000 to 250,000 clones, 86% detected once.

The material sequenced was peripheral blood. This clonotype was sampled from a woman between 25 and 40 years old who had recovered from COVID-19. The chain uses TRBV2 and TRBJ1-2, with TRBD1 identical over 12 bases. This CDR3 reads CASTLEGQGALGYTF. CDR3 sequence (DNA): TGTGCCAGCACCCTAGAGGGACAGGGGGCACTTGGCTACACCTTC.